These T cell receptor beta chains were read from a single sample in a study of cytomegalovirus exposure and HLA in healthy donors. TCRdb's copy holds only in-frame clones and misses some; the assay was immunoSEQ multiplex PCR. This sample has fewer than 120,000 clones, with roughly 90% found just once. Sequencing was done on a sample of PBMCs. Source of these receptors: a woman aged 25 to 39 in good health and CMV-seropositive. Each CDR3 is given with its conserved first and last residue. Each record gives: V gene, J gene, clone size, D gene, CDR3 DNA, CDR3 protein. A D gene is named only where the DNA matches it firmly. Part of the rows lack a size; the others show once, few, many or a class for expanded clones.

>TRBV20-1|TRBJ2-7|NA|TRBD2
TGCAGTGCTAAGGGACTAGCGGAGCAGTACTTC
CSAKGLAEQYF
>TRBV27|TRBJ1-5|NA|NA
TGTGCCAGCAGTTTAGGCCCGGGGAATCAGCCCCAGCATTTT
CASSLGPGNQPQHF
>TRBV6-1|TRBJ1-1|NA|NA
TGTGCCAGCAGCCCAGGGATTACTGAAGCTTTCTTT
CASSPGITEAFF
>TRBV5-4|TRBJ2-5|NA|NA
TGTGCCAGCAGCTTGGAGCTGCAAGAGACCCAGTACTTC
CASSLELQETQYF
>TRBV30|TRBJ1-2|NA|TRBD1
TGTGCCTGGAGTGTACAAAGGGACAGGGCTGGGTCGGATGGCTACACCTTC
CAWSVQRDRAGSDGYTF
>TRBV25-1|TRBJ1-1|NA|NA
TGTGCCAGCAGCCGTAACACTGAAGCTTTCTTT
CASSRNTEAFF
>TRBV18|TRBJ2-7|once|NA
TGTGCCAGCTCATGGGGGGACTCCTACGAGCAGTACTTC
CASSWGDSYEQYF
>TRBV5-1|TRBJ2-5|NA|TRBD2
TGCGCCAGCAGCTTGATTTTAGCGGGGGGCCTAGAGACCCAGTACTTC
CASSLILAGGLETQYF
>TRBV28|TRBJ2-7|NA|TRBD2
TGTGCCAGCACGAGGACTAGCCCTGAACGGGGGCAGTACTTC
CASTRTSPERGQYF
>TRBV7-2|TRBJ2-5|NA|NA
TGTGCCAGCAGCCTAAGGGGTGGGTCATCGAAGACCCAGTACTTC
CASSLRGGSSKTQYF
>TRBV7-2|TRBJ2-7|few|TRBD1
TGTGCCAGCAGCACACGGACAGGGGGTCCCTACGAGCAGTACTTC
CASSTRTGGPYEQYF
>TRBV4-3|TRBJ2-7|NA|NA
TGCGCCAGCAGCCAAGATTACCGAGGGAGCGAGCAGTACTTC
CASSQDYRGSEQYF
>TRBV28|TRBJ1-4|NA|NA
TGTGCCAGCAGCCAGCCCAGGGGCTATAATGAAAAACTGTTTTTT
CASSQPRGYNEKLFF